This TCR beta chain came from a study of tumour-infiltrating T cells in Burkitt lymphoma. On the study more broadly: The Burkitt lymphoma cohort spanned all epidemiological subtypes.

This CDR3 region has 19 residues. Germline V gives CDR1 KGHSH, CDR2 LQKENI. With 3 bases clipped from V and 3 bases from J, the junction kept 10 bases outside the gene matches. Only in-frame clones appear in the TCRdb table, and some are missing; sequencing was by immunoSEQ multiplex PCR. The sample lists 500 to 600 clones, about 19% seen once, with 74% in the top ten. The receptor was derived from a human donor with Burkitt lymphoma. The sample was tumor tissue. The rearrangement uses TRBV18 and TRBJ2-1; 14 bases match TRBD2. CDR3 sequence: CASSPKGLAGVALYNEQFF. The CDR3, as DNA: TGTGCCAGCTCACCCAAGGGACTAGCGGGAGTAGCCCTCTACAATGAGCAGTTCTTC.